This T cell receptor (beta chain) was sequenced in a study of cytomegalovirus exposure and HLA in healthy donors. The J segment lost 4 bases and the V segment lost 5 bases, leaving 12 bases of the junction unmatched. The CDR3 covers 17 residues. Germline values: CDR1 LNHDA, CDR2 SQIVND (reference sequence). Researchers ran the PCR with 60 Vbeta and 13 Jbeta primers. Authors' analysis steps: Counted up in a later analysis, unique TCR beta chains came to about 83 million, with around 10 million shared. The assay was immunoSEQ multiplex PCR, and TCRdb's table has in-frame clones only and misses some. The DNA gave D and trimming, while V, J and clone size come from that table. The sample records 210,000 or so clones, over 75% being singletons. Study-wide results and caveats: It has been reported that TCR beta sequences accurately predicted the HLA-A and HLA-B alleles of most subjects. Association of approximately 18,000 TCR beta sequences with HLA alleles was found at 0.05 false discovery rate in a later analysis.

On this clone: Its antigen remains unidentified.

The chain uses TRBV19 and TRBJ2-3, with 10 bases fitting TRBD2. The sample consisted of PBMCs. The source is a girl aged 2-10 years in good health and CMV-seronegative. CDR3 DNA sequence: TGTGCCAGTAGTTCCCCCTCGACTAGCGGGCGCGCAGATACGCAGTATTTT. Translating it yields CASSSPSTSGRADTQYF.